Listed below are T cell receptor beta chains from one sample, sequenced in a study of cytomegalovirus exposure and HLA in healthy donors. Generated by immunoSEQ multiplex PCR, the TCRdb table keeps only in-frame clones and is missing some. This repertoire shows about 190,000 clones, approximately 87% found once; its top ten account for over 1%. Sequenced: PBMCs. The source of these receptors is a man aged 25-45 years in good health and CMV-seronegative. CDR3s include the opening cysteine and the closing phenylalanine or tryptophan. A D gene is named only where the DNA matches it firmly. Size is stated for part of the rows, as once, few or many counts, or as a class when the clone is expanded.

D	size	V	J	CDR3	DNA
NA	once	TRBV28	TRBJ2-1	CASNSGSPFNNEQFF	TGTGCCAGCAACAGCGGCAGTCCTTTCAACAATGAGCAGTTCTTC
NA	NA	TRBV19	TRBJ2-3	CASSTAWQSGTDTQYF	TGTGCCAGTAGTACGGCCTGGCAAAGCGGCACAGATACGCAGTATTTT
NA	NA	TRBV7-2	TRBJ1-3	CASSLAGLSGNTIYF	TGTGCCAGCAGCTTAGCGGGCCTTTCTGGAAACACCATATATTTT
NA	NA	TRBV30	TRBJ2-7	CAWSPTAGRGYEQYF	TGTGCCTGGAGCCCCACCGCGGGCAGGGGCTACGAGCAGTACTTC
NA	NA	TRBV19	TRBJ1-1	CASRMELNTEAFF	TGTGCCAGTCGCATGGAGTTGAACACTGAAGCTTTCTTT
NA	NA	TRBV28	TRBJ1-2	CASSPANYGYTF	TGTGCCAGCAGCCCTGCTAACTATGGCTACACCTTC
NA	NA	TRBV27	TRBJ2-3	CASSLPTDTQYF	TGTGCCAGCAGTTTACCGACAGATACGCAGTATTTT
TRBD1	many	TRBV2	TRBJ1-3	CASSGQALSGNTIYF	TGTGCCAGCAGCGGACAGGCTCTCTCTGGAAACACCATATATTTT
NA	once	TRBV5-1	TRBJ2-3	CASSLDPSTDTQYF	TGCGCCAGCAGCTTGGATCCTAGCACAGATACGCAGTATTTT
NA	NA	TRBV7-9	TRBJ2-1	CASSFEGTYSYNEQFF	TGTGCCAGCAGCTTTGAGGGTACATACTCCTACAATGAGCAGTTCTTC
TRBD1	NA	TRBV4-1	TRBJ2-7	CASSVDRLTYEQYF	TGCGCCAGCAGCGTGGACAGGTTGACCTACGAGCAGTACTTC
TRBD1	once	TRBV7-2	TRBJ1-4	CASSPQTGFNEKLFF	TGTGCCAGCAGCCCGCAGACAGGGTTTAATGAAAAACTGTTTTTT
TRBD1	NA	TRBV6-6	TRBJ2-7	CASSSDRGRGYEQYF	TGTGCCAGCAGTTCCGACAGGGGGCGAGGGTACGAGCAGTACTTC
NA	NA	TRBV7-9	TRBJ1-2	CSSSLLGGGAGGYTF	TGTTCCAGCAGCTTACTGGGAGGCGGGGCGGGGGGCTACACCTTC
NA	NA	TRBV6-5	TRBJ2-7	CASSYSGRYYEQYF	TGTGCCAGCAGTTACAGCGGCAGGTACTACGAGCAGTACTTC
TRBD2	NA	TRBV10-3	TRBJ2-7	CAISGGLAGTYEQYF	TGTGCCATCAGCGGGGGTCTAGCGGGAACCTACGAGCAGTACTTC
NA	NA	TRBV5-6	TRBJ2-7	CASSLFGREFYEQYF	TGTGCCAGCAGCTTGTTTGGGCGGGAATTCTACGAGCAGTACTTC
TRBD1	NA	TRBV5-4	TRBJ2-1	CASSWGQGPYNEQFF	TGTGCCAGCAGCTGGGGACAGGGACCTTACAATGAGCAGTTCTTC